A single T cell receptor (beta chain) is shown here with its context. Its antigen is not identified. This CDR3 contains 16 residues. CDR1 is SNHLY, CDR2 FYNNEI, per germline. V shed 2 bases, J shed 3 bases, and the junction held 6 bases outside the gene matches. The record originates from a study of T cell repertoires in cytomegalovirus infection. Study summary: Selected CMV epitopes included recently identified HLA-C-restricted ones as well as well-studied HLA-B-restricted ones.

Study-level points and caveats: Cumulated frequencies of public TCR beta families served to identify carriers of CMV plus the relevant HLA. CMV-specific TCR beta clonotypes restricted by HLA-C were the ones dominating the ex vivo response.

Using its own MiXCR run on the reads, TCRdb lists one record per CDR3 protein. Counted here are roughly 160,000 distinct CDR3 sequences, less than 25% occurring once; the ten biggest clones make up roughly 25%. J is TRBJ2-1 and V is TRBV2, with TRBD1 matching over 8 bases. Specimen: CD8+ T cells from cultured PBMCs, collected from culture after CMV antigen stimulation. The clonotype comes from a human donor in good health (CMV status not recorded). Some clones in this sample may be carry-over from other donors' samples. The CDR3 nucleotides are TGTGCCAGCAGTGAAAGGGCAGGGGGCAACTACAATGAGCAGTTCTTC. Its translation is CASSERAGGNYNEQFF.